This is a list of T cell receptor beta chains from one sample in a study of T cells after yellow fever vaccination. One entry per CDR3 protein results from TCRdb running MiXCR on the 5' RACE reads. The data hold a few hundred thousand distinct CDR3 sequences, with 19% observed a single time. This specimen was PBMCs, taken 15 days after the yellow fever booster vaccination. The receptors derive from a young man who received the YFV17D yellow fever vaccine. CDR3s include the opening cysteine and the closing phenylalanine or tryptophan. Fields, in order: J gene, CDR3 length, D gene, V gene, clone size, CDR3 DNA, CDR3 protein. The D gene is left open where the match is weak. Clone size, where shown, is once, few, many, or a class for clones that have expanded.

TRBJ2-1	16	.	TRBV5-1	few	TGCGCCAGCAGCTTGGCCCAGGGGCGGAGCAACAATGAGCAGTTCTTC	CASSLAQGRSNNEQFF
TRBJ2-2	15	.	TRBV29-1	.	TGCAGCGTCGGAGACACCTTCAAGAACACCGGGGAGCTGTTTTTT	CSVGDTFKNTGELFF
TRBJ1-5	11	.	TRBV19	once	TGTGCCAGTAGTCGATACGACTCAAAGCATTTT	CASSRYDSKHF
TRBJ2-7	20	TRBD1	TRBV10-3	.	TGTGCCATCAGCGCCAGTCCCGGGACAGGGGGCATCAGCCACTCCTACGAGCAGTACTTC	CAISASPGTGGISHSYEQYF
TRBJ1-3	13	.	TRBV19	.	TGTGCCAGTAGTATAACGGCTGGAAACACCATATATTTT	CASSITAGNTIYF
TRBJ2-7	14	.	TRBV5-1	many	TGTGCCAGCAGCTTAGGCGGTCAATCCTACGAGCAGTACTTC	CASSLGGQSYEQYF
TRBJ2-1	15	.	TRBV7-2	few	TGTGCCAGCACCAAGGACAGAGGAACCTACAATGAGCAGTTCTTC	CASTKDRGTYNEQFF
TRBJ2-5	13	.	TRBV20-1	.	TGCAGTGCTAGAGATTTGCGCGCGGAGACCCAGTACTTC	CSARDLRAETQYF
TRBJ2-1	17	.	TRBV23-1	many	TGCGCCAGCAGCCCCCGGGCCGGCAGGGACACCTACAATGAGCAGTTCTTC	CASSPRAGRDTYNEQFF
TRBJ2-2	15	.	TRBV10-3	.	TGTGCCATCAGTGATAAGACCAGGAACACCGGGGAGCTGTTTTTT	CAISDKTRNTGELFF
TRBJ2-1	14	.	TRBV2	.	TGTGCCAGCTATCCCGCGGGACGACTCAATGAGCAGTTCTTC	CASYPAGRLNEQFF
TRBJ1-1	17	TRBD1	TRBV9	.	TGTGCCAGCAGCCCTTATGCGACAGGGGGCATGAACACTGAAGCTTTCTTT	CASSPYATGGMNTEAFF
TRBJ1-2	15	.	TRBV27	many	TGTGCCAGCAGTTTTAATCTGAGAGGGAGTGGTGGCTACACCTTC	CASSFNLRGSGGYTF
TRBJ2-3	16	TRBD2	TRBV29-1	few	TGCAGCGTTGGAGGGAGGGGACTAGCTAGCACAGATACGCAGTATTTT	CSVGGRGLASTDTQYF
TRBJ2-7	13	.	TRBV6-1	.	TGTGCCAGCAATCGGGTCGGAGCCTACGAGCAGTACTTC	CASNRVGAYEQYF
TRBJ2-2	13	.	TRBV6-5	few	TGTGCCAGCAGTTATATCGACACCGGGGAGCTGTTTTTT	CASSYIDTGELFF
TRBJ2-7	13	.	TRBV5-4	.	TGTGCCAGCAGCTTGGGGGGGAGGACCGAGCAGTACTTC	CASSLGGRTEQYF
TRBJ2-1	15	.	TRBV6-2/TRBV6-3	.	TGTGCCAGCAGGGGGACCGTTGCCCGGGGCAATGAGCAGTTCTTC	CASRGTVARGNEQFF
TRBJ2-2	15	TRBD1	TRBV9	few	TGTGCCAGCAGCATTACAGGGGCAGATACCGGGGAGCTGTTTTTT	CASSITGADTGELFF
TRBJ2-3	14	.	TRBV21-1	.	TGTGCCTCCCGGGATAGAGCGTGGGGAGATACGCAGTATTTT	CASRDRAWGDTQYF
TRBJ2-1	14	.	TRBV19	.	TGTGCCAGTAGCCGGGACGGATTTTACAATGAGCAGTTCTTC	CASSRDGFYNEQFF
TRBJ2-1	19	.	TRBV4-3	few	TGCGCCAGCAGCCCAAGATCGACGGCTCGCGATACCTCCTACAATGAGCAGTTCTTC	CASSPRSTARDTSYNEQFF
TRBJ2-7	13	.	TRBV30	once	TGTGCCTGGTCAGGGGGCGGGAGCTACGAGCAGTACTTC	CAWSGGGSYEQYF
TRBJ2-5	11	.	TRBV20-1	few	TGCAGTGCCACAACCACCGGGGCCCAGTACTTC	CSATTTGAQYF
TRBJ2-4	14	.	TRBV5-1	.	TGCGCCAGCAGCCACTGGGGCAGGGCTGACATTCAGTACTTC	CASSHWGRADIQYF
TRBJ2-3	14	.	TRBV27	.	TGTGCCAGCAGTTTAGTGAGTACGGCCGAATCGCAGTATTTT	CASSLVSTAESQYF
TRBJ1-4	13	.	TRBV20-1	.	TGCAGTGCAAAGACAGGCACTAATGAAAAACTGTTTTTT	CSAKTGTNEKLFF
TRBJ2-1	14	TRBD1	TRBV18	.	TGTGCCAGCTCACCAAACCGACAGGGGCATGAGCAGTTCTTC	CASSPNRQGHEQFF
TRBJ2-1	16	TRBD1	TRBV7-8	.	TGTGCCAGCAGCTTAGCGCGACAGGGGTCCTACAATGAGCAGTTCTTC	CASSLARQGSYNEQFF
TRBJ1-1	14	.	TRBV9	.	TGTGCCAGCAGCGTAGGGACGGTGAACACTGAAGCTTTCTTT	CASSVGTVNTEAFF
TRBJ2-2	11	.	TRBV20-1	.	TGCAGTGCTACGAGGGCCGGGGAGCTGTTTTTT	CSATRAGELFF
TRBJ1-2	13	.	TRBV30	.	TGTGCCGGCCCCCAGGGGAGTGGCTATGGCTACACCTTC	CAGPQGSGYGYTF
TRBJ2-3	11	.	TRBV27	many	TGTGCCAGCACCGACACAGATACGCAGTATTTT	CASTDTDTQYF
TRBJ2-4	14	.	TRBV12-3/TRBV12-4	few	TGTGCCAGCAGTTTAGAACTAGCCAAAAACATTCAGTACTTC	CASSLELAKNIQYF
TRBJ2-7	15	.	TRBV9	.	TGTGCCAGCAGCGTAGCTACAGGCCCCGACTACGAGCAGTACTTC	CASSVATGPDYEQYF
TRBJ2-1	15	.	TRBV24-1	.	TGTGCCACCAGTGATCCGGGCCGGCGTCACAATGAGCAGTTCTTC	CATSDPGRRHNEQFF
TRBJ2-2	14	.	TRBV7-3	.	TGTGCCAGCAGCCAGGACACCCTCACCGGGGAGCTGTTTTTT	CASSQDTLTGELFF
TRBJ2-7	13	TRBD1	TRBV6-1	.	TGTGCCAGCAGAGGGACAGGGCGGTACGAGCAGTACTTC	CASRGTGRYEQYF
TRBJ2-5	16	TRBD2	TRBV7-9	few	TGTGCCAGCAGCCCTGGACTAGCGGGACAACAAGAGACCCAGTACTTC	CASSPGLAGQQETQYF
TRBJ2-7	11	.	TRBV29-1	.	TGCAGCGTATACCTGGCAAACGAGCAGTACTTC	CSVYLANEQYF
TRBJ2-2	11	.	TRBV4-3	.	TGCGCCAGCAGCCATTCCGGGGAGCTGTTTTTT	CASSHSGELFF
TRBJ2-5	17	TRBD2	TRBV6-2/TRBV6-3	.	TGTGCCAGCAGTCGCCCTTGGCTAGCGGGGCAACAAGAGACCCAGTACTTC	CASSRPWLAGQQETQYF
TRBJ2-1	12	.	TRBV7-9	few	TGTGCCAGCAGCTTCCTCGGGGGCGACCAGTTCTTC	CASSFLGGDQFF
TRBJ2-3	14	TRBD2	TRBV7-6	.	TGTGCCAGCACTCGGACTAGTGGTCCAGATACGCAGTATTTT	CASTRTSGPDTQYF
TRBJ2-4	14	.	TRBV3-1	few	TGTGCCAGCAGCCAAGATACTGCTCAAAACATTCAGTACTTC	CASSQDTAQNIQYF
TRBJ2-7	13	.	TRBV29-1	.	TGCAGCGTTACGGTTGGGTTAGCTGACGAGCAGTACTTC	CSVTVGLADEQYF
TRBJ2-1	13	.	TRBV27	few	TGTGCCAGCAGTTTAGGATTCAGGGAGGAGCAGTTCTTC	CASSLGFREEQFF
TRBJ2-7	14	TRBD2	TRBV19	.	TGTGCCAGTAGTATTAGCGGGATGTCCTACGAGCAGTACTTC	CASSISGMSYEQYF
TRBJ2-5	14	TRBD2	TRBV7-9	few	TGTGCCAGCAGCTTTGCGGGAGGTATGGAGACCCAGTACTTC	CASSFAGGMETQYF
TRBJ2-4	19	.	TRBV29-1	.	TGCAGCGTTGAAGCCCGAGGTGTTGAAGGGGATAAGGCCAAAAACATTCAGTACTTC	CSVEARGVEGDKAKNIQYF
TRBJ2-6	15	.	TRBV5-1	many	TGTGCCAGCAGCTTGGACGGCTCTGGGGCCAACGTCCTGACTTTC	CASSLDGSGANVLTF
TRBJ2-5	14	.	TRBV28	few	TGTGCCAGCAAGTCCGGCGGTAGTGGAAAGACCCAGTACTTC	CASKSGGSGKTQYF
TRBJ2-3	14	TRBD1	TRBV3-1	.	TGTGCCAGCGGACCGGGACAGAGCATTGGAACGCAGTATTTT	CASGPGQSIGTQYF
TRBJ1-3	15	TRBD1	TRBV29-1	few	TGCAGCGTCCGGACAGGCTCAAACTCTGGAAACACCATATATTTT	CSVRTGSNSGNTIYF
TRBJ1-1	13	.	TRBV7-9	few	TGTGCCAGCAGCTTCACGGGGCGGACTGAAGCTTTCTTT	CASSFTGRTEAFF
TRBJ2-2	12	.	TRBV9	few	TGTGCCAGCAGCGTGGTCTACGGGGAGCTGTTTTTT	CASSVVYGELFF
TRBJ2-3	16	TRBD1	TRBV20-1	many	TGCAGTGCTAGCTCTTCCGGGACAGGGGATACAGATACGCAGTATTTT	CSASSSGTGDTDTQYF
TRBJ2-2	15	TRBD2	TRBV6-5	.	TGTGCCAGCAGTTATGGCGGGAGTCAGCTAGTGGAGCTGTTTTTT	CASSYGGSQLVELFF